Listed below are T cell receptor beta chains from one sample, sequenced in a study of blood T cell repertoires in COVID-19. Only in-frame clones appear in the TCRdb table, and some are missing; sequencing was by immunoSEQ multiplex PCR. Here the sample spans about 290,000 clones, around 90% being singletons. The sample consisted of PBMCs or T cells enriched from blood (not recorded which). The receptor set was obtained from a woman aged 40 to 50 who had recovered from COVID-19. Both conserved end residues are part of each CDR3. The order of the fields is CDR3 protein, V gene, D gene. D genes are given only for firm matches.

CAWSEQSGSPLHF TRBV30 NA
CASSESPAGGDYNEQFF TRBV6-4 NA
CASSVVGLAGQETQYF TRBV9 TRBD2
CASSQVRAENTGELFF TRBV3-1/TRBV3-2 NA
CASSERRAGGPYEQYF TRBV2 TRBD2
CALDRSIGSEQFF TRBV30 TRBD1
CSVQGSTDTQYF TRBV29-1 NA
CASSYRHSGGPDTQYF TRBV5-1 TRBD2
CASSLTTGTSGYNEQFF TRBV4-1 TRBD2
CASSGREGLNEQFF TRBV19 TRBD2
CASSLGGTGKNEKLFF TRBV11-2 NA
CASSQAFYNYGYTF TRBV3-1/TRBV3-2 NA
CASSLVAGNTEAFF TRBV5-5 NA
CASSSRDSQYF TRBV25-1 TRBD1
CAWEPGLAGPQEQFF TRBV30 TRBD2
CAWSRGTGPRYEKLFF TRBV30 TRBD1
CASSPDRTHNEQFF TRBV11-3 NA
CASSLTTGLFRFF TRBV7-3 NA
CASSLAETGGRNEQYF TRBV7-8 TRBD1
CASSQLGVDGTDTQYF TRBV5-5 NA
CASREQGKANYGYTF TRBV19 TRBD1
CASSIVFIRGLSRGTEAFF TRBV19 TRBD1
CASSPAGLAISSYNEQFF TRBV18 TRBD2
CASSIVGGNQPQHF TRBV19 NA